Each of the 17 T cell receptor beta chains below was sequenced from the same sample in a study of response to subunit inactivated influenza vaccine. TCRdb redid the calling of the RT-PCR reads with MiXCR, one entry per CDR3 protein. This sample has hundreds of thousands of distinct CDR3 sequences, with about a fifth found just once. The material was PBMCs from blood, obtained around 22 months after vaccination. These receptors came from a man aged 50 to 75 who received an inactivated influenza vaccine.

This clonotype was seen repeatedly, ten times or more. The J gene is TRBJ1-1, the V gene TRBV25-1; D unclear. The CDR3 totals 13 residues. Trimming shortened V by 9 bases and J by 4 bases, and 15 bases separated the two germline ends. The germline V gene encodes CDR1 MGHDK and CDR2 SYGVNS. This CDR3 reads CASSFQARTEAFF. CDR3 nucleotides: TGTGCCAGTAGTTTCCAGGCTCGCACTGAAGCTTTCTTT.

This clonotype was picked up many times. The DNA of the CDR3 is TGTGCCAGCAGCGAAAGTCCGGGATTCAACTATGGCTACACCTTC. Translation gives CASSESPGFNYGYTF. This chain connects TRBV7-8 to TRBJ1-2; no clear D gene. V lost 5 bases, J lost 2 bases, and 15 bases lay in between. Germline CDR1 is SGHVS and CDR2 is FQNEAQ. The CDR3 is 15 amino acids.

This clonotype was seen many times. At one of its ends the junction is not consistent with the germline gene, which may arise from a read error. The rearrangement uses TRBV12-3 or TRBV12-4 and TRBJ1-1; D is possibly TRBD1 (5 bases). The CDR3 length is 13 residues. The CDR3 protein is CASSLGQNTEAFF. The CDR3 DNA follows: TGTGCCAGCAGCTTAGGACAGAACACTGAAGCTTTCTTT.

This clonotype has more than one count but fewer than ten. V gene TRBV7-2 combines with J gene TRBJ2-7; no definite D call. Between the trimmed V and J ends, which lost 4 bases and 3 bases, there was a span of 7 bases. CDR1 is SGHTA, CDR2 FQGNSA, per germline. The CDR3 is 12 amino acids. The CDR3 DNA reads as TGTGCCAGCAGCTCGGCAGACTACGAGCAGTACTTC. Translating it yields CASSSADYEQYF.

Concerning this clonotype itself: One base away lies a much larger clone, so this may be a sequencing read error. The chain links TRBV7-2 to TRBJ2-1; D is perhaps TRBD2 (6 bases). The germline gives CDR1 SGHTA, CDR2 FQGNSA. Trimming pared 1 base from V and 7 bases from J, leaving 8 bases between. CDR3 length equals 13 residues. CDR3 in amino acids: CASSLEGRNEQFF. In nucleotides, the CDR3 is TGTGCCAGCAGCTTAGAAGGGAGGAATGAGCAGTTCTTC.

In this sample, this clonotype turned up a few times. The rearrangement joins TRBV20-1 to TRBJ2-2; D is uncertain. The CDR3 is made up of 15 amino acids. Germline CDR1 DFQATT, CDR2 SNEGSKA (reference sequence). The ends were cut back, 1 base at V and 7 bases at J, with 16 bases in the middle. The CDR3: CSARALGRASGELFF. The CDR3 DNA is TGCAGTGCTAGAGCCCTGGGCCGCGCTAGCGGGGAGCTGTTTTTT.

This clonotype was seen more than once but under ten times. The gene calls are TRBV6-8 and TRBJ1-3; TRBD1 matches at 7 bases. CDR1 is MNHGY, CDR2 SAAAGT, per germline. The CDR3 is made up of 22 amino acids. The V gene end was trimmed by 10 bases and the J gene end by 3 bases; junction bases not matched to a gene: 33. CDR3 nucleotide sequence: TGTGCCATCTTATTGTGGTGCTGCGGATGTAAACCGGGACAGCTTCTTGGAAACACCATATATTTT. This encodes CAILLWCCGCKPGQLLGNTIYF.

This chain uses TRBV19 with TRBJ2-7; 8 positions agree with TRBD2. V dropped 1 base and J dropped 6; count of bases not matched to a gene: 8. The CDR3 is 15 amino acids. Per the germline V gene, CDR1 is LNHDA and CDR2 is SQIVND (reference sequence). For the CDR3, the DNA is TGTGCCAGTAGTATAGGAGGGACTAGAGCCTTCGAGCAGTACTTC. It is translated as CASSIGGTRAFEQYF.

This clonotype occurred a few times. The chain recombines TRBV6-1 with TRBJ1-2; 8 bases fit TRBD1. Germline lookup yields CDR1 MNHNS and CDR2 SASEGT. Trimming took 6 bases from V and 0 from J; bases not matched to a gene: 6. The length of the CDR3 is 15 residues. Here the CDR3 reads CASRDRANSNYGYTF. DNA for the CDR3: TGTGCCAGCAGGGACAGGGCTAACTCTAACTATGGCTACACCTTC.

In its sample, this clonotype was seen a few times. The CDR3 sequence: CASRRGGLSDTQYF. The DNA of the CDR3 is TGTGCCAGCAGGCGGGGGGGCTTATCAGATACGCAGTATTTT. The gene calls are TRBV6-2 or TRBV6-3 and TRBJ2-3, with 9 bases fitting TRBD2. The CDR3 loop spans 14 amino acids. The V segment lost 6 bases and the J segment 4 bases; nucleotides outside the gene matches: 5. Germline V gene lookup returns CDR1 MNHEY and CDR2 SVGEGT.

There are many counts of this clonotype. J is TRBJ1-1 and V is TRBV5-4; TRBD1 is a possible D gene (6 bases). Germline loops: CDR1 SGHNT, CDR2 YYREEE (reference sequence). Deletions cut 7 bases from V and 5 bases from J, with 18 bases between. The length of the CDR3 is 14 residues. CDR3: CASGQQGSLTEAFF. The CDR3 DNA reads TGTGCCAGCGGACAACAGGGAAGTTTAACTGAAGCTTTCTTT.

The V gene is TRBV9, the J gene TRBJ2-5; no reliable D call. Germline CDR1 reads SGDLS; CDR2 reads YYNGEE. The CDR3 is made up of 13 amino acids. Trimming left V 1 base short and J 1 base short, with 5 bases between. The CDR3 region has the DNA TGTGCCAGCAGCGTATCCAGCCAAGAGACCCAGTACTTC. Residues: CASSVSSQETQYF.

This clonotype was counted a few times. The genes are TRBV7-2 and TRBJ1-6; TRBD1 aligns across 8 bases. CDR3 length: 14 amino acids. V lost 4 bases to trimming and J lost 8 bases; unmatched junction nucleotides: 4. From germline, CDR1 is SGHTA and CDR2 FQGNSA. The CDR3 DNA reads TGTGCCAGCAGCTCGCAGGGGGCTTATTCACCCCTCCACTTT. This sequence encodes CASSSQGAYSPLHF.

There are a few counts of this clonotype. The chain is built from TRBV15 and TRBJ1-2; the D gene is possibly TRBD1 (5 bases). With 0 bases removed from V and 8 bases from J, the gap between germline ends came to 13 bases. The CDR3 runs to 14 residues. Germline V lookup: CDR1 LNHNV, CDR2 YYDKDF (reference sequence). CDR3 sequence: CATSREAGTEGYTF. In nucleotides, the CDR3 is TGTGCCACCAGCAGAGAGGCAGGGACTGAGGGCTACACCTTC.

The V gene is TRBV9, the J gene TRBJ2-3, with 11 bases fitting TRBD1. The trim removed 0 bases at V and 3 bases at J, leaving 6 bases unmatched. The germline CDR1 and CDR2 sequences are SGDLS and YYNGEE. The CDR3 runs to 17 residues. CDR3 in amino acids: CASSVATGQGGTDTQYF. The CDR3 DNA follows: TGTGCCAGCAGCGTAGCGACGGGACAGGGGGGTACAGATACGCAGTATTTT.

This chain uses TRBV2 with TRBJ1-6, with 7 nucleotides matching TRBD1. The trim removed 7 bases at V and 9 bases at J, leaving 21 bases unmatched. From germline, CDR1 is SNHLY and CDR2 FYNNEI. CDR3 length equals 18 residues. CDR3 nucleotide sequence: TGTGCCAGCAAAGATTTCGCAGGGGGAACTGAAGTCGGTTCACCCCTCCACTTT. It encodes CASKDFAGGTEVGSPLHF.

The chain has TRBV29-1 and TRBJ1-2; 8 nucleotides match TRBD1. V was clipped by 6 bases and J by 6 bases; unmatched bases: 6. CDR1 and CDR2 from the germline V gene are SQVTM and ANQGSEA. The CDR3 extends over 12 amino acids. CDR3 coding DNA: TGCAGCGTCAGGGACAGGCCGCATGGCTACACCTTC. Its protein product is CSVRDRPHGYTF.